This record concerns one T cell receptor beta chain sequence. The antigen remains undetermined. The sample originates from a study of T-cell memory formation after mild COVID-19. Study observations and caveats: CM and EM subsets held most contracting CD4+ clones; EMRA held CD8+ ones.

Using constant-segment primers, 5'RACE produced TCR alpha and TCR beta cDNA libraries carrying sample barcodes and UMIs. TCRdb reprocessed the 5' RACE reads with MiXCR, giving one entry per CDR3 protein. This sample has about 610,000 distinct CDR3 sequences; about 18% occur once, and the top ten carry around 8.1%. The CDR3 sequence is 16 residues long. Germline-derived CDR1 and CDR2 are SGHRS and YFSETQ. Trimming shortened V by 1 base and J by 4 bases, and 15 bases separated the two germline ends. The specimen was PBMCs or a T cell subset sorted from them (not recorded which). The clonotype comes from an adult woman who had mild COVID-19 (a few samples of this study predate the infection). Cell type and time point are not known. This rearrangement joins TRBV5-1 to TRBJ2-1; maybe TRBD2 (6 bases). CDR3 bases: TGCGCCAGCAGCTTGCCCGTCTCGGGAGTTTACAATGAGCAGTTCTTC. Protein sequence: CASSLPVSGVYNEQFF.